This note documents a single TCR beta chain sequence. As yet, its antigen is unknown. Assay used: immunoSEQ multiplex PCR; TCRdb lists only in-frame clones, some missing. The sample lists tens of thousands of clones, 83% occurring once. The data originate from a study of T cell responses to AZD1222 COVID-19 vaccine. The CDR3 has 15 residues. V lost 6 bases, J lost 4 bases, and 18 bases lay in between. Germline CDR1 and CDR2: PRHDT and FYEKMQ (reference sequence). Findings of the study overall: Epitopes outside B.1.351 and B.1.1.7 mutated regions reportedly drew nearly half of spike TCRs. Baseline testing showed seropositivity in only six or seven AZD1222 recipients. Donor demographics were predominantly white British with a female majority; clonal diversity may be underestimated.

Sequencing used peripheral blood, obtained 28 days after the second AZD1222 dose. This chain joins TRBV13 and TRBJ1-2; D is unclear. The receptor comes from an adult who received the AZD1222 COVID-19 vaccine. CDR3 residues: CASSSARRARYGYTF. DNA for the CDR3: TGTGCCAGCAGTTCCGCGCGCCGGGCACGCTATGGCTACACCTTC.